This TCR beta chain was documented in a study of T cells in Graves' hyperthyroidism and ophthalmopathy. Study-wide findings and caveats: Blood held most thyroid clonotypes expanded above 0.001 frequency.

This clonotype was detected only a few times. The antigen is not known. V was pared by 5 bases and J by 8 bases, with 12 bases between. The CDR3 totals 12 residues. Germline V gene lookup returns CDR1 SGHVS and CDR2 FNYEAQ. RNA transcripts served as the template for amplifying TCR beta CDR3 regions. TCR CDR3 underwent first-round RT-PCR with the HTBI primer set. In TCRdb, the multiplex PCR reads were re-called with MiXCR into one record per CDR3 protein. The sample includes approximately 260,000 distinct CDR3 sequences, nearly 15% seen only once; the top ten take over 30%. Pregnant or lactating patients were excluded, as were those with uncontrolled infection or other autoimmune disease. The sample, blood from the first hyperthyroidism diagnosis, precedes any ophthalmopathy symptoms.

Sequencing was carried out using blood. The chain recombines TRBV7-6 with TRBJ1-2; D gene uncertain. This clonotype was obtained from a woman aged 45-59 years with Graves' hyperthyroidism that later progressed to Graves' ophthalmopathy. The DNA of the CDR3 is TGTGCCAGCAGCCCCACGGGCCGCGGCTACACCTTC. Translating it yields CASSPTGRGYTF.